This is a list of T cell receptor beta chains from one sample in a study of T cells in Graves' hyperthyroidism and ophthalmopathy. TCRdb re-derived calls from the multiplex PCR reads in MiXCR, one entry per CDR3 protein. The sample includes about 590,000 distinct CDR3 sequences, around a sixth seen only once; the top ten take 7.3%. Sequenced input: blood. All receptors come from a woman in her twenties or thirties with Graves' hyperthyroidism. Each CDR3 is given with its conserved first and last residue. The order of the fields is D gene, clone size, V gene, J gene, CDR3 protein, CDR3 DNA. The D gene is left open where the match is weak. Clone size is stated in some rows and not others, as once, few, many or a class when expanded.

d_gene: -; abundance: -; v_gene: TRBV10-3; j_gene: TRBJ1-1; CDR3aa: CAISESRGTWAFF; CDR3nt: TGTGCCATCAGTGAGTCCCGGGGGACTTGGGCTTTCTTT
d_gene: -; abundance: few; v_gene: TRBV24-1; j_gene: TRBJ2-2; CDR3aa: CATSGLRNTGELFF; CDR3nt: TGTGCCACCAGTGGCCTACGGAACACCGGGGAGCTGTTTTTT
d_gene: TRBD2; abundance: many; v_gene: TRBV28; j_gene: TRBJ2-7; CDR3aa: CASRTDTGLGPGEDEQYF; CDR3nt: TGTGCCAGCAGAACAGATACGGGACTAGGACCCGGGGAGGACGAGCAGTACTTC
d_gene: -; abundance: few; v_gene: TRBV7-9; j_gene: TRBJ2-1; CDR3aa: CASSKKGYNEQFF; CDR3nt: TGTGCCAGCAGCAAAAAGGGGTACAATGAGCAGTTCTTC
d_gene: -; abundance: -; v_gene: TRBV6-4; j_gene: TRBJ2-2; CDR3aa: CASRRDGTGELFF; CDR3nt: TGTGCCAGCAGACGGGACGGCACCGGGGAGCTGTTTTTT
d_gene: TRBD1; abundance: many; v_gene: TRBV20-1; j_gene: TRBJ2-3; CDR3aa: CSAEAGGRTDTQYF; CDR3nt: TGCAGTGCTGAGGCAGGGGGTCGCACAGATACGCAGTATTTT
d_gene: -; abundance: -; v_gene: TRBV6-8; j_gene: TRBJ1-2; CDR3aa: CASTATPANYGYTF; CDR3nt: TGTGCCAGCACGGCGACTCCAGCTAACTATGGCTACACCTTC
d_gene: -; abundance: many; v_gene: TRBV12-3/TRBV12-4; j_gene: TRBJ1-2; CDR3aa: CASSLSPPPNYGYTF; CDR3nt: TGTGCCAGCAGTTTAAGTCCGCCACCTAACTATGGCTACACCTTC
d_gene: TRBD1; abundance: few; v_gene: TRBV20-1; j_gene: TRBJ1-5; CDR3aa: CSAPPAQGVQPQHF; CDR3nt: TGCAGTGCTCCCCCGGCACAGGGGGTCCAGCCCCAGCATTTT
d_gene: TRBD2; abundance: few; v_gene: TRBV24-1; j_gene: TRBJ2-3; CDR3aa: CATSDRTSGFNTDTQYF; CDR3nt: TGTGCCACCAGTGATAGGACTAGCGGGTTTAACACAGATACGCAGTATTTT
d_gene: -; abundance: many; v_gene: TRBV2; j_gene: TRBJ2-4; CDR3aa: CASSEAIWQGRAIQYF; CDR3nt: TGTGCCAGCAGTGAAGCGATTTGGCAGGGGAGGGCCATTCAGTACTTC
d_gene: TRBD1; abundance: many; v_gene: TRBV2; j_gene: TRBJ1-1; CDR3aa: CASSGYQGGTEAFF; CDR3nt: TGTGCCAGCAGTGGTTATCAGGGGGGCACTGAAGCTTTCTTT
d_gene: TRBD1; abundance: many; v_gene: TRBV12-3/TRBV12-4; j_gene: TRBJ1-2; CDR3aa: CASSRTGNYGYTF; CDR3nt: TGTGCCAGCAGTCGGACAGGGAACTATGGCTACACCTTC
d_gene: -; abundance: many; v_gene: TRBV29-1; j_gene: TRBJ2-5; CDR3aa: CSVWGLRQETQYF; CDR3nt: TGCAGCGTTTGGGGACTGCGACAAGAGACCCAGTACTTC
d_gene: -; abundance: -; v_gene: TRBV6-1; j_gene: TRBJ2-2; CDR3aa: CASSDGKPGELFF; CDR3nt: TGTGCCAGCAGTGATGGAAAGCCCGGGGAGCTGTTTTTT
d_gene: -; abundance: once; v_gene: TRBV4-2; j_gene: TRBJ1-4; CDR3aa: CASSQAQGVNEKLFF; CDR3nt: TGTGCCAGCAGCCAAGCACAGGGCGTAAATGAAAAACTGTTTTTT
d_gene: TRBD2; abundance: few; v_gene: TRBV10-1; j_gene: TRBJ2-1; CDR3aa: CASSDRASGYNEQFF; CDR3nt: TGCGCCAGCAGTGATCGCGCTAGCGGCTACAATGAGCAGTTCTTC
d_gene: TRBD2; abundance: many; v_gene: TRBV12-3/TRBV12-4; j_gene: TRBJ2-2; CDR3aa: CASIAGGHGELFF; CDR3nt: TGTGCCAGCATAGCGGGAGGACACGGGGAGCTGTTTTTT
d_gene: -; abundance: many; v_gene: TRBV11-2; j_gene: TRBJ2-1; CDR3aa: CASSLSRSPYNEQFF; CDR3nt: TGTGCCAGCAGCTTATCTCGTTCCCCCTACAATGAGCAGTTCTTC
d_gene: -; abundance: few; v_gene: TRBV4-1; j_gene: TRBJ2-7; CDR3aa: CASSQRDEQYF; CDR3nt: TGCGCCAGCAGCCAGCGGGACGAGCAGTACTTC
d_gene: -; abundance: few; v_gene: TRBV18; j_gene: TRBJ1-2; CDR3aa: CASSPRDNYGYTF; CDR3nt: TGTGCCAGCTCACCGAGAGATAACTATGGCTACACCTTC
d_gene: TRBD2; abundance: -; v_gene: TRBV27; j_gene: TRBJ2-1; CDR3aa: CASKKGTSGAHEQFF; CDR3nt: TGTGCCAGCAAGAAAGGGACTAGCGGGGCCCATGAGCAGTTCTTC
d_gene: -; abundance: -; v_gene: TRBV30; j_gene: TRBJ2-2; CDR3aa: CAWSVHNPTGELFF; CDR3nt: TGTGCCTGGAGTGTACACAACCCGACCGGGGAGCTGTTTTTT
d_gene: -; abundance: many; v_gene: TRBV6-2/TRBV6-3; j_gene: TRBJ1-5; CDR3aa: CASSLNRSNQPQHF; CDR3nt: TGTGCCAGCAGTTTGAACAGGAGCAATCAGCCCCAGCATTTT
d_gene: TRBD2; abundance: many; v_gene: TRBV11-2; j_gene: TRBJ2-1; CDR3aa: CASSLGTSGHYNEQFF; CDR3nt: TGTGCCAGCAGCTTAGGAACTAGCGGGCACTACAATGAGCAGTTCTTC
d_gene: -; abundance: many; v_gene: TRBV11-2; j_gene: TRBJ2-3; CDR3aa: CASSLDAGRLTDTQYF; CDR3nt: TGTGCCAGCAGCTTAGATGCGGGACGACTCACAGATACGCAGTATTTT
d_gene: TRBD2; abundance: many; v_gene: TRBV20-1; j_gene: TRBJ2-5; CDR3aa: CSAPPPMGGKETQYF; CDR3nt: TGCAGTGCCCCGCCTCCGATGGGAGGGAAAGAGACCCAGTACTTC
d_gene: TRBD1; abundance: -; v_gene: TRBV5-1; j_gene: TRBJ2-1; CDR3aa: CASRGQGAGNNEQFF; CDR3nt: TGCGCCAGCAGGGGACAGGGGGCAGGTAACAATGAGCAGTTCTTC
d_gene: -; abundance: many; v_gene: TRBV28; j_gene: TRBJ1-1; CDR3aa: CASMVSGTEAFF; CDR3nt: TGTGCCAGCATGGTATCGGGGACTGAAGCTTTCTTT
d_gene: -; abundance: many; v_gene: TRBV7-9; j_gene: TRBJ2-3; CDR3aa: CASSLAARGFTDTQYF; CDR3nt: TGTGCCAGCAGCTTAGCGGCCAGGGGATTCACAGATACGCAGTATTTT
d_gene: TRBD2; abundance: many; v_gene: TRBV20-1; j_gene: TRBJ2-2; CDR3aa: CSAPSAGGTGELFF; CDR3nt: TGCAGTGCTCCCTCAGCGGGAGGTACCGGGGAGCTGTTTTTT
d_gene: -; abundance: -; v_gene: TRBV7-9; j_gene: TRBJ2-7; CDR3aa: CASSPPGLDYEQYF; CDR3nt: TGTGCCAGCAGCCCGCCGGGACTGGATTACGAGCAGTACTTC
d_gene: -; abundance: -; v_gene: TRBV4-2; j_gene: TRBJ1-1; CDR3aa: CASSLRTENTEAFF; CDR3nt: TGTGCCAGCAGCCTTCGGACGGAGAACACTGAAGCTTTCTTT
d_gene: TRBD1; abundance: -; v_gene: TRBV2; j_gene: TRBJ2-5; CDR3aa: CASKRAGTGVQTQYF; CDR3nt: TGTGCCAGCAAGAGGGCCGGGACAGGGGTTCAGACCCAGTACTTC
d_gene: -; abundance: -; v_gene: TRBV7-3; j_gene: TRBJ1-2; CDR3aa: CASRGENGYTF; CDR3nt: TGTGCCAGCAGAGGCGAAAATGGCTACACCTTC
d_gene: -; abundance: few; v_gene: TRBV6-1; j_gene: TRBJ1-2; CDR3aa: CASREGWIYGYTF; CDR3nt: TGTGCCAGCAGAGAAGGGTGGATCTATGGCTACACCTTC
d_gene: TRBD1; abundance: many; v_gene: TRBV18; j_gene: TRBJ2-1; CDR3aa: CASSPKGAAEQFF; CDR3nt: TGTGCCAGCTCACCCAAGGGGGCGGCTGAGCAGTTCTTC
d_gene: TRBD1; abundance: many; v_gene: TRBV15; j_gene: TRBJ2-5; CDR3aa: CATSRDRGQQKTQYF; CDR3nt: TGTGCCACCAGCAGAGACCGGGGACAGCAGAAGACCCAGTACTTC
d_gene: -; abundance: many; v_gene: TRBV7-9; j_gene: TRBJ2-1; CDR3aa: CASSLPGASSYNEQFF; CDR3nt: TGTGCCAGCAGCTTACCTGGGGCGAGCTCCTACAATGAGCAGTTCTTC
d_gene: -; abundance: -; v_gene: TRBV10-2; j_gene: TRBJ2-3; CDR3aa: CASSEDGGSDTQYF; CDR3nt: TGCGCCAGCAGTGAGGACGGGGGCTCAGATACGCAGTATTTT
d_gene: TRBD2; abundance: -; v_gene: TRBV20-1; j_gene: TRBJ2-5; CDR3aa: CSAGTSAQETQYF; CDR3nt: TGCAGTGCCGGGACTAGCGCCCAAGAGACCCAGTACTTC
d_gene: -; abundance: many; v_gene: TRBV2; j_gene: TRBJ2-1; CDR3aa: CASKSGQEYNEQFF; CDR3nt: TGTGCCAGCAAGTCGGGACAAGAATACAATGAGCAGTTCTTC
d_gene: -; abundance: -; v_gene: TRBV13; j_gene: TRBJ2-2; CDR3aa: CASSLGSRGYTGELFF; CDR3nt: TGTGCCAGCAGCTTAGGCTCCAGGGGCTACACCGGGGAGCTGTTTTTT
d_gene: TRBD1; abundance: many; v_gene: TRBV6-2/TRBV6-3; j_gene: TRBJ1-5; CDR3aa: CASSYPTGHNQPQHF; CDR3nt: TGTGCCAGCAGTTACCCGACAGGGCACAATCAGCCCCAGCATTTT
d_gene: -; abundance: few; v_gene: TRBV13; j_gene: TRBJ1-3; CDR3aa: CASSSLLQGNTIYF; CDR3nt: TGTGCCAGCAGCTCGCTTCTCCAGGGAAACACCATATATTTT
d_gene: -; abundance: few; v_gene: TRBV29-1; j_gene: TRBJ2-7; CDR3aa: CSACSGAGYEQYF; CDR3nt: TGCAGCGCGTGTTCGGGGGCGGGGTACGAGCAGTACTTC
d_gene: TRBD2; abundance: -; v_gene: TRBV12-3/TRBV12-4; j_gene: TRBJ2-1; CDR3aa: CASSSTREAGDEQFF; CDR3nt: TGTGCCAGCAGCTCGACACGGGAGGCTGGCGATGAGCAGTTCTTC
d_gene: -; abundance: many; v_gene: TRBV11-2; j_gene: TRBJ1-2; CDR3aa: CASSFPDSTGYGYTF; CDR3nt: TGTGCCAGCAGCTTCCCGGACAGTACGGGCTATGGCTACACCTTC
d_gene: -; abundance: -; v_gene: TRBV4-1; j_gene: TRBJ1-1; CDR3aa: CASSQDSARLNTEAFF; CDR3nt: TGCGCCAGCAGCCAAGACTCGGCCAGACTTAACACTGAAGCTTTCTTT
d_gene: -; abundance: many; v_gene: TRBV5-1; j_gene: TRBJ2-5; CDR3aa: CASSYLTREGETQYF; CDR3nt: TGCGCCAGCAGCTACCTGACTCGGGAAGGAGAGACCCAGTACTTC
d_gene: TRBD1; abundance: few; v_gene: TRBV7-6; j_gene: TRBJ1-1; CDR3aa: CASSLRGRAQGTGEAFF; CDR3nt: TGTGCCAGCAGCTTACGGGGCCGGGCACAGGGGACGGGTGAAGCTTTCTTT
d_gene: TRBD1; abundance: few; v_gene: TRBV5-1; j_gene: TRBJ1-2; CDR3aa: CASSLSDRGWGYTF; CDR3nt: TGTGCCAGCAGTTTGTCTGACAGGGGCTGGGGCTACACCTTC
d_gene: TRBD2; abundance: many; v_gene: TRBV10-3; j_gene: TRBJ2-7; CDR3aa: CAISSTTGTSGSIHEQYF; CDR3nt: TGTGCCATCAGTAGCACTACTGGGACTAGCGGGAGTATCCACGAGCAGTACTTC
d_gene: -; abundance: -; v_gene: TRBV10-1; j_gene: TRBJ2-5; CDR3aa: CASSDSGGGTQYF; CDR3nt: TGCGCCAGCAGTGATAGCGGTGGGGGGACCCAGTACTTC
d_gene: TRBD1; abundance: many; v_gene: TRBV12-3/TRBV12-4; j_gene: TRBJ2-5; CDR3aa: CASRIGQGKTQYF; CDR3nt: TGTGCCAGCAGGATCGGACAGGGAAAGACCCAGTACTTC